This TCR beta chain was retrieved from a study of early T cells in non-severe SARS-CoV-2 infection. Findings of the study overall: VDJdb-based matching was biased toward anti-spike CD8 responses and missed private and CD4 specificities.

The sample holds many counts of this clonotype. The antigen remains unidentified. This CDR3 region has 12 residues. V lost 5 bases and J 7 bases, leaving 8 bases between the germline ends. Germline CDR1 MDHEN, CDR2 SYDVKM. TCRdb reanalysed the 5' RACE reads using MiXCR and keeps one entry per CDR3 protein. The sample includes about 46,000 distinct CDR3 sequences, 5% to 5.5% of them seen just once. The chain uses TRBV28 and TRBJ2-2; no clear D. This sample comprised whole blood, obtained at baseline. This TCR derives from an adult who was a healthcare worker with PCR-confirmed SARS-CoV-2 infection or an uninfected control (not recorded which). The CDR3 coding sequence is TGTGCCAGCAGTCCTTTGGACGGGGAGCTGTTTTTT. Protein: CASSPLDGELFF.